Listed here are 30 T cell receptor beta chains from one sample, sequenced in a study of cytomegalovirus exposure and HLA in healthy donors. The assay was immunoSEQ multiplex PCR, and TCRdb's table has in-frame clones only and misses some. The data hold approximately 160,000 clones, with about 90% observed a single time. Material for sequencing was PBMCs. These receptors originate from a woman between 18 and 30 years old in good health and CMV-seropositive.

The V and J genes are TRBV19 and TRBJ2-7; weak D call: TRBD1 (6 bases). Trimming stripped 10 bases from V and 2 bases from J, with 18 bases between. Germline V gene data show CDR1 as LNHDA and CDR2 as SQIVND (reference sequence). The CDR3 length is 14 residues. The CDR3 region has the DNA TGTGCCACCAAGGACCGGGACACTACCTACGAGCAGTACTTC. Protein product: CATKDRDTTYEQYF.

The V call is TRBV7-3, the J call TRBJ2-2, with TRBD2 matching over 13 bases. CDR3 length: 17 amino acids. V lost 4 bases to trimming and J lost 6 bases; unmatched junction nucleotides: 8. CDR1 and CDR2 (germline): SGHTA, FQGTGA. CDR3 coding DNA: TGTGCCAGCAGCTCCGGGACTAGCGGGATCTCCCCCGGGGAGCTGTTTTTT. It codes for CASSSGTSGISPGELFF.

This chain links TRBV7-3 with TRBJ2-2; 13 bases line up with TRBD2. Trimming at V came to 2 bases and at J to 7 bases, leaving 4 bases not matched to a gene. CDR1 is SGHTA and CDR2 is FQGTGA in the germline V gene. The CDR3 loop spans 16 amino acids. CDR3: CASSLGGTSGNGELFF. The CDR3 region has the DNA TGTGCCAGCAGCTTAGGGGGGACTAGCGGGAACGGGGAGCTGTTTTTT.

This sequence joins TRBV15 and TRBJ1-6; 8 nucleotides line up with TRBD1. This CDR3 comprises 15 residues. The V gene's germline CDR1 is LNHNV and CDR2 YYDKDF (reference sequence). The V and J ends lost 0 bases and 10 bases, in that order; junction bases with no gene match: 5. The CDR3 DNA follows: TGTGCCACCAGCAGAGATGACAGGGGAAGGTCACCCCTCCACTTT. Translating it yields CATSRDDRGRSPLHF.

This clone was observed once. The V and J genes are TRBV19 and TRBJ1-4; D unclear. Germline CDR1 LNHDA, CDR2 SQIVND (reference sequence). The CDR3 totals 17 residues. The V end was cut by 1 base, the J end by 3 bases, with 15 bases between. The CDR3 protein is CASSIVVSGIANEKLFF. The CDR3 DNA reads TGTGCCAGTAGTATAGTCGTTTCGGGTATCGCTAATGAAAAACTGTTTTTT.

The chain combines TRBV28 with TRBJ2-7; weak D call: TRBD1 (6 bases). CDR3 length: 16 amino acids. V was cut by 2 bases and J by 3 bases, with 17 bases left in between. Germline V lookup: CDR1 MDHEN, CDR2 SYDVKM. The CDR3 is CASSLGAGATFYEQYF. The CDR3 DNA is TGTGCCAGCAGTTTAGGGGCAGGGGCTACGTTCTACGAGCAGTACTTC.

The J gene is TRBJ1-2, the V gene TRBV5-1; D uncertain. Trimming took 4 bases from V and 7 from J, leaving 14 bases between them. The CDR3 extends over 13 amino acids. The germline V gene encodes CDR1 SGHRS and CDR2 YFSETQ. CDR3 region: CASSRATEGGYTF. The CDR3 DNA follows: TGCGCCAGCAGCAGGGCTACGGAGGGTGGCTACACCTTC.

DNA of the CDR3: TGTGCCAGCAGTGCAAGGGGCCCGAACACCGGGGAGCTGTTTTTT. This codes for CASSARGPNTGELFF. The chain couples TRBV6-5 to TRBJ2-2; D is possibly TRBD1 (5 bases). V lost 5 bases and J lost 0, with 10 bases in between. Germline-derived CDR1 and CDR2 are MNHEY and SVGAGI. The CDR3 runs 15 residues.

The genes are TRBV6-1 and TRBJ1-5, with D uncertain. V lost 2 bases, J lost 5 bases, and 7 bases lay in between. The CDR3 has 13 residues. Germline lookup yields CDR1 MNHNS and CDR2 SASEGT. This chain's CDR3 is CASSEPVYQPQHF. In DNA form, the CDR3 reads TGTGCCAGCAGTGAACCAGTATATCAGCCCCAGCATTTT.

The chain combines TRBV30 with TRBJ2-2; 14 nucleotides match TRBD2. Germline CDR1 GTSNPN, CDR2 SVGIG (reference sequence). V lost 4 bases and J lost 2; bases outside the gene matches: 6. The CDR3 covers 17 residues. Here the CDR3 reads CAWTGTSGGKNTGELFF. The CDR3 nucleotides are TGTGCCTGGACCGGGACTAGCGGGGGCAAAAACACCGGGGAGCTGTTTTTT.

The gene calls are TRBV5-4 and TRBJ1-2; 7 bases match TRBD1. The CDR3 runs to 14 residues. CDR1 is SGHNT, CDR2 YYREEE, per germline (reference sequence). Trimming at V came to 3 bases and at J to 4 bases, leaving 6 bases not matched to a gene. In nucleotides, the CDR3 is TGTGCCAGCAGCTCCGGGACAGTCTTCTATGGCTACACCTTC. Translating it yields CASSSGTVFYGYTF.

The CDR3 spells CASSRRVNQPQHF. CDR3 DNA: TGTGCCAGCAGTCGGAGGGTCAATCAGCCCCAGCATTTT. The V call is TRBV6-1, the J call TRBJ1-5; D not certain. CDR3 size: 13 residues. V gave up 5 bases and J gave up 3 bases, with 8 bases separating them. Germline assignment: CDR1 MNHNS and CDR2 SASEGT.

The J gene is TRBJ2-7, the V gene TRBV6-5; D ambiguous. CDR1 and CDR2 from the germline V gene are MNHEY and SVGAGI. The V and J ends lost 0 bases and 3 bases respectively, with 15 bases between them. This CDR3 region has 16 residues. The CDR3: CASSYSSRSSFYEQYF. The DNA of the CDR3 is TGTGCCAGCAGTTACTCGAGTCGGTCCTCCTTCTACGAGCAGTACTTC.

This clone appeared once. The chain carries TRBV28 and TRBJ2-5, with TRBD1 matching over 7 bases. Per germline, CDR1 MDHEN and CDR2 SYDVKM. V lost 6 bases and J lost 0; bases outside the gene matches: 4. CDR3 length: 14 residues. This CDR3 is CASSNDRDQETQYF. CDR3 in DNA: TGTGCCAGCAGCAACGACAGGGACCAAGAGACCCAGTACTTC.

The chain combines TRBV18 with TRBJ1-5; 7 bases agree with TRBD1. J was trimmed by 6 bases and V by 8 bases; bases with no gene match: 13. From germline, CDR1 is KGHSH and CDR2 LQKENI. This CDR3 is 15 amino acids long. The CDR3 region is CASHGGQSGGQPQHF. In DNA, the CDR3 is TGTGCCAGCCATGGGGGACAGTCCGGGGGTCAGCCCCAGCATTTT.

The J gene is TRBJ2-5, the V gene TRBV19; 9 bases fit TRBD1. V lost 6 bases to trimming and J lost 4 bases; unmatched junction nucleotides: 15. The CDR3 runs to 17 residues. The germline gives CDR1 LNHDA, CDR2 SQIVND (reference sequence). CDR3: CASRGNYRGLHRETQYF. The CDR3 DNA is TGTGCCAGTAGAGGGAACTACAGGGGGCTCCATCGAGAGACCCAGTACTTC.

The chain uses TRBV5-6 and TRBJ2-5, with TRBD2 matching 7 bases. With V trimmed by 2 bases and J by 4 bases, 8 bases remained unmatched. Germline assignment: CDR1 SGHDT and CDR2 YYEEEE. The CDR3 is made up of 15 amino acids. CDR3 nucleotides: TGTGCCAGCAGCTTTGTCGGGAGGCGCGTAGAGACCCAGTACTTC. Amino acid sequence: CASSFVGRRVETQYF. Together with reference TRBV5-6 and TRBJ2-5, the CDR3 gives the full variable domain: DAGVTQSPTHLIKTRGQQVTLRCSPKSGHDTVSWYQQALGQGPQFIFQYYEEEERQRGNFPDRFSGHQFPNYSSELNVNALLLGDSALYLCASSFVGRRVETQYFGPGTRLLVL.

The chain employs TRBV19 and TRBJ2-4; 14 bases are shared with TRBD2. The CDR3 length is 17 residues. Germline V gives CDR1 LNHDA, CDR2 SQIVND (reference sequence). J gave up 1 base and V 3 bases, and 2 bases lay outside the gene matches. CDR3: CASSMGLAGVAKNIQYF. For the CDR3, the DNA is TGTGCCAGTAGTATGGGACTAGCGGGAGTGGCCAAAAACATTCAGTACTTC.

V and J are TRBV5-1 and TRBJ2-7; D possibly corresponds to TRBD2 (5 bases). Looked up from germline, CDR1 is SGHRS and CDR2 is YFSETQ. V lost 0 bases to trimming and J lost 2 bases, with 9 bases between them. The CDR3 spans 14 residues. CDR3 nucleotides: TGCGCCAGCAGCTTGGACCCCGGGGCCTACGAGCAGTACTTC. Translation gives CASSLDPGAYEQYF.

The V and J genes are TRBV5-1 and TRBJ2-1, with 8 positions matching TRBD2. CDR1 is SGHRS and CDR2 is YFSETQ in the germline V gene. With 5 bases clipped from V and 2 bases from J, the junction kept 0 bases outside the gene matches. CDR3 length equals 13 residues. CDR3 loop: CASRTSAYNEQFF. In DNA, the CDR3 is TGCGCCAGCAGGACTAGCGCCTACAATGAGCAGTTCTTC. Combining the CDR3 with reference TRBV5-1 and TRBJ2-1 gives the whole variable domain KAGVTQTPRYLIKTRGQQVTLSCSPISGHRSVSWYQQTPGQGLQFLFEYFSETQRNKGNFPGRFSGRQFSNSRSEMNVSTLELGDSALYLCASRTSAYNEQFFGPGTRLTVL.

This chain links TRBV4-3 with TRBJ2-6; TRBD2 aligns across 8 bases. The CDR3 sequence is 18 residues long. J was trimmed by 2 bases and V by 4 bases; bases with no gene match: 10. From germline, CDR1 is LGHNA and CDR2 YSLEER. The CDR3 DNA follows: TGCGCCAGCAGCCCAGTGGTAAGCGGGAGAACTGGGGCCAACGTCCTGACTTTC. Its protein is CASSPVVSGRTGANVLTF.

The V gene is TRBV19, the J gene TRBJ1-1; possible D gene TRBD1, 5 bases. V shed 7 bases and J shed 1 base, with 19 bases lying between them. CDR3 length equals 16 residues. Germline lookup yields CDR1 LNHDA and CDR2 SQIVND (reference sequence). CDR3 DNA: TGTGCCAGTACCCTCAAGGGGAACACCCGGAACACTGAAGCTTTCTTT. Its translation is CASTLKGNTRNTEAFF.

In its sample, this clone was seen once. This chain links TRBV15 with TRBJ1-2, with unresolved D. This CDR3 region has 15 residues. The V and J ends lost 0 bases and 2 bases respectively, with 10 bases between them. Looked up from germline, CDR1 is LNHNV and CDR2 is YYDKDF (reference sequence). Here the CDR3 DNA reads TGTGCCACCAGCAGAGATCCCCAAGAGAACTATGGCTACACCTTC. Translated, it gives CATSRDPQENYGYTF.

This chain uses TRBV7-2 with TRBJ2-1; D gene ambiguous. V was trimmed by 0 bases and J by 6 bases, leaving 9 bases between them. Germline V gene sequence: CDR1 SGHTA, CDR2 FQGNSA. This CDR3 comprises 14 residues. This chain's CDR3 is CASSLARVSNEQFF. The CDR3 DNA reads as TGTGCCAGCAGCTTAGCGCGAGTTTCCAATGAGCAGTTCTTC.

V usage is TRBV28 and J usage is TRBJ2-5; 10 bases are a match to TRBD2. The germline gives CDR1 MDHEN, CDR2 SYDVKM. With 1 base clipped from V and 1 base from J, the junction kept 3 bases outside the gene matches. This CDR3 region has 16 residues. DNA for the CDR3: TGTGCCAGCAGTTTATACGGGACTAGCGTCCAAGAGACCCAGTACTTC. This sequence encodes CASSLYGTSVQETQYF. Variable domain in full (rest from reference TRBV28 and TRBJ2-5): DVKVTQSSRYLVKRTGEKVFLECVQDMDHENMFWYRQDPGLGLRLIYFSYDVKMKEKGDIPEGYSVSREKKERFSLILESASTNQTSMYLCASSLYGTSVQETQYFGPGTRLLVL.

This clone was detected only a few times. The junction differs from germline at one of its ends, possibly a read error. The gene calls are TRBV7-2 and TRBJ2-3, with TRBD1 matching 12 bases. The germline V gene encodes CDR1 SGHTA and CDR2 FQGNSA. The CDR3 contains 15 residues. The CDR3 DNA reads as TGTGCCAGCAGCTTAAGCGGCGGGACAGGGGGCCGGATTGGGTTT. This codes for CASSLSGGTGGRIGF.

The chain carries TRBV5-5 and TRBJ2-7; no firm D call. From germline, CDR1 is SGHKS and CDR2 YYEKEE (reference sequence). The CDR3 extends over 13 amino acids. The V and J ends lost 2 bases and 0 bases respectively, with 6 bases between them. Here the CDR3 reads CASSFHSSYEQYF. In nucleotides, the CDR3 is TGTGCCAGCAGCTTCCACAGCTCCTACGAGCAGTACTTC.

The V gene is TRBV7-6, the J gene TRBJ2-7, with 11 bases identical to TRBD1. With 3 bases clipped from V and 3 bases from J, the junction kept 7 bases outside the gene matches. CDR3 length: 16 amino acids. CDR1 and CDR2 (germline): SGHVS, FNYEAQ. The CDR3 DNA reads TGTGCCAGCAGCTTGGTACCGGGACAGGGGGACTACGAGCAGTACTTC. It yields the protein CASSLVPGQGDYEQYF.

This clone was seen just once. The genes are TRBV9 and TRBJ2-1, with D perhaps TRBD2 (6 bases). CDR1 is SGDLS and CDR2 is YYNGEE in the germline V gene. The ends were cut back, 3 bases at V and 1 base at J, with 14 bases in the middle. The CDR3 is made up of 16 amino acids. The CDR3 coding sequence is TGTGCCAGCAGCGGGGGAGGTGGCGGGTCCTACAATGAGCAGTTCTTC. Its protein is CASSGGGGGSYNEQFF.

V and J are TRBV9 and TRBJ2-1, with a tentative D call TRBD2 (6 bases). This CDR3 is built from 15 residues. Germline V gene data show CDR1 as SGDLS and CDR2 as YYNGEE. Trimming removed 2 bases at V and 4 bases at J, with 13 bases between. In DNA, the CDR3 is TGTGCCAGCAGCGTTACAAGCGGGCTATACAATGAGCAGTTCTTC. It codes for CASSVTSGLYNEQFF. The variable domain in full, completed from reference TRBV9 and TRBJ2-1, reads DSGVTQTPKHLITATGQRVTLRCSPRSGDLSVYWYQQSLDQGLQFLIQYYNGEERAKGNILERFSAQQFPDLHSELNLSSLELGDSALYFCASSVTSGLYNEQFFGPGTRLTVL.